The rows below give T cell receptor beta chains drawn from one sample of a study of tumor and adjacent non-tumor tissue in lung cancer. One entry per CDR3 protein, called by TCRdb with MiXCR from the multiplex PCR reads. The sample lists 60,000 to 90,000 distinct CDR3 sequences, about two thirds occurring once. Sequences were obtained from distant non-tumor lung tissue. The receptor set was obtained from a woman in her forties or fifties with non-small cell lung cancer. Both conserved end residues are part of each CDR3. The D gene is left open where the match is weak. Rows give clone size only sometimes, using once, few, many, or a class for an expanded clone.

v_gene	abundance	j_gene	d_gene	CDR3nt	CDR3aa
TRBV29-1	NA	TRBJ2-5	TRBD2	TGCAGCGTTGCGAACAATATCGGGAGGGTTGTGGAGACCCAATACTTC	CSVANNIGRVVETQYF
TRBV10-3	NA	TRBJ2-7	NA	TGTGCCATCACTGCCGACGGGACTCAGTTGTACTTC	CAITADGTQLYF
TRBV12-3/TRBV12-4	NA	TRBJ2-5	NA	TGTGCCAGCAGTCGCAACAGAGGACCTTTATCAGAGACCCACTACTTC	CASSRNRGPLSETHYF
TRBV4-2	NA	TRBJ2-2	TRBD1	TGTGCCAGCAAACCCGAGACAGGGTCCGGGGAGCTGTTTTTT	CASKPETGSGELFF
TRBV6-5	NA	TRBJ2-7	TRBD1	TGTGCCAGCAGTTTGACAGGGGGCTCCTACAAGCAATACTTC	CASSLTGGSYKQYF
TRBV5-4	NA	TRBJ2-5	TRBD2	TGTGCCGGCAGCTTGGCGGGTCCTAGCGGCGAGACCCAGTACTTC	CAGSLAGPSGETQYF
TRBV20-1	medium-sized	TRBJ2-1	NA	TGCAGTGCTCCTGGGGGGCCAAAAAATGAGCAGTTCTTC	CSAPGGPKNEQFF
TRBV29-1	many	TRBJ1-2	TRBD1	TGCAGCATCTGGGACAGGGCTAGGGACTATGGCTACACCTTC	CSIWDRARDYGYTF
TRBV11-1	NA	TRBJ2-7	NA	TGTGCTAGCAACGCTGACAGAACCTACGAGCAATACTTC	CASNADRTYEQYF
TRBV4-1	once	TRBJ1-1	NA	TGCGCCAGCAGCCTTACGGGGTTATCTGGCATTGAAGCTTTCTTT	CASSLTGLSGIEAFF
TRBV11-3	NA	TRBJ1-1	NA	TGTGCCAGCAGCTTAGGCCGGGGAACCGAAGCTCTCTTT	CASSLGRGTEALF
TRBV24-1	NA	TRBJ2-3	NA	TGTGTCACCAGTGATTTGCAGGATAGCCGTCCTGCGACGCAGTATTTT	CVTSDLQDSRPATQYF
TRBV20-1	many	TRBJ2-3	NA	TGCAGTGCTAGCAACAGACCTCTTAGCACAGATACGCAGTATTTT	CSASNRPLSTDTQYF
TRBV20-1	NA	TRBJ2-3	NA	TGCACTGTTAGAGATTCCCTGGGCACAGATACGCAGTATTTT	CTVRDSLGTDTQYF
TRBV20-1	many	TRBJ2-1	TRBD2	TGCAGTGCTAGGACTAGCACCTCAGATGAGCAGTTCTTC	CSARTSTSDEQFF
TRBV7-3	NA	TRBJ2-1	NA	TGTGCCAGCAGCCCAGGCCCCCGGGACAATGGGCAGTTCTTC	CASSPGPRDNGQFF